This TCR beta chain was documented in a study of vaccination effects on CD4 cells after COVID-19. Study at large: Post-vaccine samples followed the second dose by a median of 72 days.

The authors isolated CD4+ T cells after nine to eleven days of culture. Each person got two doses of an mRNA SARS-CoV-2 vaccine, BNT162b2 or mRNA-1273. This clone was counted a single time. Its specificity is not known. This CDR3 is 15 amino acids long. CDR1 and CDR2 from the germline V gene are MNHEY and SMNVEV (reference sequence). V was cut by 6 bases and J by 4 bases, with 16 bases left in between. Assay: immunoSEQ multiplex PCR; the TCRdb copy retains only in-frame clones and omits some. The top ten clones hold 5.5% to 8% of a sample with 45,000 to 55,000 clones, less than 85% of them seen once. This TCR was recovered from a human donor who received a COVID-19 vaccine. Sequencing was performed on CD4+ T cells from PBMCs cultured without peptide, taken after COVID-19 vaccination. The J gene is TRBJ2-1, the V gene TRBV27; TRBD2 might be the D (6 bases). CDR3 region: CASSFGGALYNEQFF. CDR3 DNA: TGTGCCAGCAGCTTCGGAGGGGCCCTTTACAATGAGCAGTTCTTC.